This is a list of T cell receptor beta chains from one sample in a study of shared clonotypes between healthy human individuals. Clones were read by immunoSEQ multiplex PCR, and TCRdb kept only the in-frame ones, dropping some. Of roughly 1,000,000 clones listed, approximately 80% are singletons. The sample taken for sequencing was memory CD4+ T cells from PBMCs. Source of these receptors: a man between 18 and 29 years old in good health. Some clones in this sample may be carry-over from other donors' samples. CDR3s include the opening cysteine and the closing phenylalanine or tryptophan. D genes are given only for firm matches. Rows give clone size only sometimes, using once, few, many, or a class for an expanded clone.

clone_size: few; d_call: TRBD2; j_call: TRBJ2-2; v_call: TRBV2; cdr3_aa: CASRGVAGAFATGELFF; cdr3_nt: TGTGCCAGCAGGGGGGTAGCGGGAGCGTTTGCCACCGGGGAGCTGTTTTTT
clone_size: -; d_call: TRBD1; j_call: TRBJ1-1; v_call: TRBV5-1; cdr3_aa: CASSTGTGAGIAFF; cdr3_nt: TGCGCCAGCAGCACCGGGACAGGGGCTGGTATAGCTTTCTTT
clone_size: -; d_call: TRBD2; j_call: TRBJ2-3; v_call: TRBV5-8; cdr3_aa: CASSSAVIAGYTDTQYF; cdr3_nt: TGTGCCAGCAGCTCAGCAGTGATAGCGGGGTACACAGATACGCAGTATTTT
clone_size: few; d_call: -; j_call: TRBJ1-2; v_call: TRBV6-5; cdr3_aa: CASTYNGAVAEGYTF; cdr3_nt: TGTGCCAGCACCTACAATGGGGCAGTTGCAGAGGGCTACACCTTC
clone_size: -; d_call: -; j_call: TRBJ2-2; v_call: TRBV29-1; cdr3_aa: CSAGERTPATGELFF; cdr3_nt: TGCAGCGCTGGGGAACGGACCCCCGCCACCGGGGAGCTGTTTTTT
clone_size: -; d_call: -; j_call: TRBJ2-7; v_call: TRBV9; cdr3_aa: CASSVVYEQYF; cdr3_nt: TGTGCCAGCAGCGTAGTATACGAGCAGTACTTC
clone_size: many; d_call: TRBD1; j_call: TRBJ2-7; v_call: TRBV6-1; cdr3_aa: CASSWDRTAYEQYF; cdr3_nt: TGTGCCAGCAGCTGGGACAGGACCGCCTACGAGCAGTACTTC
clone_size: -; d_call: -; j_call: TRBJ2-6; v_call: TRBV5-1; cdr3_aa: CASSLGGPGANVLTF; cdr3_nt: TGCGCCAGCAGCTTGGGGGGGCCCGGGGCCAACGTCCTGACTTTC
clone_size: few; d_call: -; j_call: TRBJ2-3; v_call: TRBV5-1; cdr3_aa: CASSLPQTADTQYF; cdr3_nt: TGCGCCAGCAGCCTCCCCCAGACAGCAGATACGCAGTATTTT
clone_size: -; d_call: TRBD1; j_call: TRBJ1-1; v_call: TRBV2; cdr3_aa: CASIEGAGGTEAFF; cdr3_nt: TGTGCCAGCATAGAGGGGGCGGGAGGCACTGAAGCTTTCTTT
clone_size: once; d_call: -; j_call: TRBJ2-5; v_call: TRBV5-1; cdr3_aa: CASSPGTVEETQYF; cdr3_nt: TGCGCCAGCAGCCCCGGGACGGTGGAAGAGACCCAGTACTTC
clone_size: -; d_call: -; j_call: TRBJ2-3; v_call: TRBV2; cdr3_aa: CASSSSSHLTDTQYF; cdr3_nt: TGTGCCAGCAGTTCTAGCAGCCACCTCACAGATACGCAGTATTTT
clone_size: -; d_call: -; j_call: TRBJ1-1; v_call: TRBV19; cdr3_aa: CASSGRYTEAFF; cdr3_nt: TGTGCCAGTAGTGGGCGGTACACTGAAGCTTTCTTT
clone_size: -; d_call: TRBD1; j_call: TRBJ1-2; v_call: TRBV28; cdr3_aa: CASSFGRGNYGYTF; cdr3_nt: TGTGCCAGCAGTTTTGGCAGGGGGAACTATGGCTACACCTTC
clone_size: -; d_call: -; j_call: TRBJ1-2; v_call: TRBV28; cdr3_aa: CASSPGGLIYGYTF; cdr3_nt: TGTGCCAGCAGCCCGGGGGGACTGATCTATGGCTACACCTTC
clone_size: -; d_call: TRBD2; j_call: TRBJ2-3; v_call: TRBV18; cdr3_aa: CASSPPSASGRADTQYF; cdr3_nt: TGTGCCAGCTCACCACCGTCCGCTAGCGGGAGAGCGGATACGCAGTATTTT
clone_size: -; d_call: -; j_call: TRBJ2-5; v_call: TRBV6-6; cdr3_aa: CASSYFRASQETQYF; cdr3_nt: TGTGCCAGCAGTTACTTCCGGGCAAGCCAAGAGACCCAGTACTTC
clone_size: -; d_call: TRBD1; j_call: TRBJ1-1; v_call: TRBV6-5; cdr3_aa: CASSYPGTGEAFF; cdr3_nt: TGTGCCAGCAGTTACCCTGGGACAGGGGAAGCTTTCTTT
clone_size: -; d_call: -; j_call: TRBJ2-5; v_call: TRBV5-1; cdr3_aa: CASSLGPQRTNFQETQYF; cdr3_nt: TGCGCCAGCAGCCTTGGGCCTCAGCGCACGAATTTCCAAGAGACCCAGTACTTC
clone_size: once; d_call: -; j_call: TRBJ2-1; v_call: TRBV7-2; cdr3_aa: CASSSGESGKQFF; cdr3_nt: TGTGCCAGCAGCTCCGGGGAGTCCGGGAAGCAGTTCTTC
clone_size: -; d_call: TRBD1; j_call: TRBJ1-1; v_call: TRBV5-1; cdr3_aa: CASSLGTGNEAFF; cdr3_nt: TGCGCCAGCAGCCTCGGGACAGGTAATGAAGCTTTCTTT
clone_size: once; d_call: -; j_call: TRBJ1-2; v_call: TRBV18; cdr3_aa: CASSLMTSPPANYGYTF; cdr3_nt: TGTGCCAGCTCGCTCATGACATCCCCCCCAGCTAACTATGGCTACACCTTC
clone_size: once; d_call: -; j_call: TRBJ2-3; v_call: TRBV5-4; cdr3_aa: CASSVVRGGAADTQYF; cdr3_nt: TGTGCCAGCAGCGTGGTGAGGGGGGGCGCCGCAGATACGCAGTATTTT
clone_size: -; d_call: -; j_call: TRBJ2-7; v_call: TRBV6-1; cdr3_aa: CASRRSYEQYF; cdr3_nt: TGTGCCAGCAGAAGGTCCTACGAGCAGTACTTC
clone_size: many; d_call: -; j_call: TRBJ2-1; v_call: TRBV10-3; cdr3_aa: CAISVLERTTYNEQFF; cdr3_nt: TGTGCCATCAGTGTCTTAGAGAGGACCACCTACAATGAGCAGTTCTTC
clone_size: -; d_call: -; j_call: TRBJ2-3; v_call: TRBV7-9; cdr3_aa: CASSVNSGYTDTQYF; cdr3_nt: TGTGCCAGCAGCGTAAATAGCGGATACACAGATACGCAGTATTTT
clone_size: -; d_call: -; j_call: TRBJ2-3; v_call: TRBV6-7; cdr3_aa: CASSYGAASTDTQYF; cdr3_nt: TGTGCCAGCAGTTACGGGGCGGCTAGCACAGATACGCAGTATTTT